This TCR beta chain was recorded in a study of blood T cell repertoires in COVID-19. Study details: COVID-19 samples from acute and convalescent phases originated in the United States, Italy and Spain. Sample material is recorded as cDNA or gDNA derived from T cells, B-cell-depleted T cells, or PBMCs.

As processed by the authors: Amplification of reference gene primers was used by the study to estimate nucleated cell counts. Clones were sequenced by immunoSEQ multiplex PCR, and TCRdb holds only the in-frame ones, with some missing. That table is the source of V, J and clone size, and D and trimming were worked out from the DNA. The profile covers 80,000 or so clones, with 70% to 80% appearing a single time and over 5.5% taken by the ten largest. This receptor was taken from a man aged 50 or older with active or convalescent COVID-19. Material for sequencing was peripheral blood.

In DNA, the CDR3 is TGTGCCAGTAGTATCGTCGGGACAGGGATAGGGGCTAACTATGGCTACACCTTC. Translated: CASSIVGTGIGANYGYTF. The genes are TRBV19 and TRBJ1-2; 9 bases fit TRBD1. Per germline, CDR1 LNHDA and CDR2 SQIVND (reference sequence). V shed 3 bases, J shed 0 bases, and the junction held 11 bases outside the gene matches. The CDR3 is 18 amino acids.